A selection of T cell receptor beta chains follows, all from one sample in a study of identical twins. TCRdb processed the 5' RACE reads anew with MiXCR; each CDR3 protein has one entry. In the table there are hundreds of thousands of distinct CDR3 sequences, around 6% of which are singletons. Sequences were obtained from naive T cells sorted from blood. Every receptor here comes from a man aged 18 to 35 in good health. The CDR3 runs from the conserved cysteine through the conserved F or W. The D gene is left open where the match is weak. Clone size is shown for a subset of rows, as once, few, many or a class of expanded clone.

d_call	v_call	clone_size	cdr3_length	j_call	cdr3_nt	cdr3_aa
NA	TRBV29-1	many	13	TRBJ2-5	TGCAGCGTTGAAGACCGGGGAGAAGAGACCCAGTACTTC	CSVEDRGEETQYF
NA	TRBV5-1	many	17	TRBJ2-1	TGCGCCAGCAGCAGGAGACTCGGAGGCCTAGGGTACAATGAGCAGTTCTTC	CASSRRLGGLGYNEQFF
NA	TRBV4-1	NA	15	TRBJ1-2	TGCGCCAGCAGCCACCGTAGTTCCCTAGGCCGGGGCTACACCTTC	CASSHRSSLGRGYTF
TRBD1	TRBV25-1	many	14	TRBJ1-2	TGTGCCAGCAGTGAAGGGGCAGGGGGTAGTGGCTACACCTTC	CASSEGAGGSGYTF
TRBD1	TRBV10-3	many	13	TRBJ2-1	TGTGCCCTCCGTCCGGACAGGGTGGATGAGCAGTTCTTC	CALRPDRVDEQFF
NA	TRBV5-1	many	14	TRBJ1-6	TGCGCCAGCAGCTTCGGCACCGAAAGGTCACCCCTCCACTTT	CASSFGTERSPLHF
TRBD1	TRBV4-2	NA	15	TRBJ1-2	TGTGCCAGCAGCCAACCGGGACAGGGCTCGTCTGGCTACACCTTC	CASSQPGQGSSGYTF
NA	TRBV10-3	many	15	TRBJ2-3	TGTGCCATCAGTGAGTCCGGGACACCCACAGATACGCAGTATTTT	CAISESGTPTDTQYF
TRBD2	TRBV20-1	NA	15	TRBJ2-7	TGCAGTGCTAGAGATCCAGCGGGAGTGCGTTACGAGCAGTACTTC	CSARDPAGVRYEQYF
TRBD1	TRBV10-3	NA	13	TRBJ2-2	TGTGCCACAGGACAGGGAAGAGCCGGGGAGCTGTTTTTT	CATGQGRAGELFF
NA	TRBV20-1	NA	12	TRBJ1-1	TGCAGTGCTAGGGCGGATAGCACTGAAGCTTTCTTT	CSARADSTEAFF
TRBD2	TRBV12-3/TRBV12-4	few	16	TRBJ2-7	TGTGCCAGCAGCGTCCGACTAGCGGCGAGCTCCTACGAGCAGTACTTC	CASSVRLAASSYEQYF
NA	TRBV10-2	many	15	TRBJ2-3	TGCGCCAGCTTCCCCGGGACTCAAAGCACAGATACGCAGTATTTT	CASFPGTQSTDTQYF
TRBD2	TRBV6-5	NA	13	TRBJ2-3	TGTGCCAGCAGTTACCCGGGGACTATGACGCAGTATTTT	CASSYPGTMTQYF
TRBD1	TRBV5-1	NA	18	TRBJ2-2	TGCGCCAGCAGCTTGGATGGGACAGGGGGCCCCAGGACCGGGGAGCTGTTTTTT	CASSLDGTGGPRTGELFF
NA	TRBV4-2	few	15	TRBJ2-1	TGTGCCAGCAGCCAAGTTGACGGGACCTTCAATGAGCAGTTCTTC	CASSQVDGTFNEQFF
TRBD2	TRBV6-1	many	19	TRBJ2-1	TGTGCCAGCAACTTCATATCCGGGACTAGCGGGAGGGCCCTCAATGAGCAGTTCTTC	CASNFISGTSGRALNEQFF
TRBD1	TRBV6-2/TRBV6-3	once	15	TRBJ1-6	TGTGCCAGCAGTGCCTCCGGGACAGTTAATTCACCCCTCCACTTT	CASSASGTVNSPLHF
TRBD1	TRBV12-3/TRBV12-4	many	13	TRBJ2-3	TGTGCCAGCAGGGCCGGGACAGGAGATACGCAGTATTTT	CASRAGTGDTQYF
TRBD2	TRBV27	many	17	TRBJ2-1	TGTGCCAGCAGTCCCCCCACGGGAGGCTACAATCCCGAAGAGCAGTTCTTC	CASSPPTGGYNPEEQFF
NA	TRBV20-1	many	15	TRBJ2-3	TGCAGTGCTAGGTTCCTTAGCGGTTTCACAGATACGCAGTATTTT	CSARFLSGFTDTQYF
NA	TRBV29-1	many	13	TRBJ2-1	TGCAGCGTTCGGACGGATAACTACAATGAGCAGTTCTTC	CSVRTDNYNEQFF
NA	TRBV5-1	NA	18	TRBJ2-1	TGCGCCAGCAGCTTGGCTACGGGGGGCCAAATGAGACGCTATGAGCAGTTCTTC	CASSLATGGQMRRYEQFF
NA	TRBV29-1	many	17	TRBJ2-1	TGCAGCGTTGAAGATTTTGGGGGTCGAGGCTCCTACAATGAGCAGTTCTTC	CSVEDFGGRGSYNEQFF
NA	TRBV12-3/TRBV12-4	few	15	TRBJ2-2	TGTGCCAGCAGGGCCGGGACACTGGCCACCGGGGAGCTGTTTTTT	CASRAGTLATGELFF
NA	TRBV6-1	NA	15	TRBJ1-5	TGTGCCAGCAGCGCGGACAGATATAGCAATCAGCCCCAGCATTTT	CASSADRYSNQPQHF
TRBD1	TRBV29-1	many	19	TRBJ1-1	TGCAGCGTTTCGCCTCAAGAGGGGGACAGGGGGCTCGTGAACACTGAAGCTTTCTTT	CSVSPQEGDRGLVNTEAFF
NA	TRBV11-2	few	15	TRBJ2-1	TGTGCCAGCAGCTTAGTCGGGAGTCCCTACAATGAGCAGTTCTTC	CASSLVGSPYNEQFF
NA	TRBV20-1	many	11	TRBJ1-2	TGCAGTGCTAGGGAAAACATTGGCTACACCTTC	CSARENIGYTF
TRBD2	TRBV5-4	many	15	TRBJ2-7	TGTGCCAGCAGCTTGACTAGCGGGAGGGCCAGGGAGCAGTACTTC	CASSLTSGRAREQYF
TRBD2	TRBV10-3	few	16	TRBJ2-3	TGTGCCATCAGTGAGTCGAAACTAGCGGGAACAGATACGCAGTATTTT	CAISESKLAGTDTQYF
NA	TRBV20-1	many	13	TRBJ2-7	TGCAGTGCTAGAGACAGGGGTCGCTACGAGCAGTACTTC	CSARDRGRYEQYF
NA	TRBV7-2	many	14	TRBJ2-3	TGTGCCAGCAGCCTACCTAGCGTAACAGATACGCAGTATTTT	CASSLPSVTDTQYF
TRBD2	TRBV5-1	many	14	TRBJ2-3	TGCGCCAGCACCACCCCGGGGGGTCCGGATACGCAGTATTTT	CASTTPGGPDTQYF
TRBD2	TRBV4-3	many	19	TRBJ2-7	TGCGCCAGCAGCCAAGATCCGGTCGGAGCGGGAGTCATCCCCTACGAGCAGTACTTC	CASSQDPVGAGVIPYEQYF
TRBD1	TRBV30	NA	13	TRBJ1-1	TGTGCCTGGGGGGGGACAGTGAACACTGAAGCTTTCTTT	CAWGGTVNTEAFF
TRBD1	TRBV11-2	few	17	TRBJ1-2	TGTGCCAGCAGCTTAGATCCAGGGACAGGGAAGATCTATGGCTACACCTTC	CASSLDPGTGKIYGYTF
TRBD2	TRBV20-1	many	14	TRBJ2-7	TGCAGTGCTAGTATGTCGACTAGCGTCTACGAGCAGTACTTC	CSASMSTSVYEQYF
TRBD2	TRBV5-1	few	16	TRBJ2-5	TGCGCCAGCAGCACCCGACTAGCGGGAGGGTCAGAGACCCAGTACTTC	CASSTRLAGGSETQYF
NA	TRBV15	many	15	TRBJ2-7	TGTGCCACCAGCAATGCTTTACAGGGTTTCCACGAGCAGTACTTC	CATSNALQGFHEQYF